This T cell receptor (beta chain) stems from a study of blood T cell repertoires in COVID-19. Only in-frame clones appear in the TCRdb table, and some are missing; sequencing was by immunoSEQ multiplex PCR. The sample has around 450,000 clones; 90% are singletons. This sequence was found in a young man who had recovered from COVID-19. The specimen sequenced was PBMCs or T cells enriched from blood (not recorded which).

CDR3 region: CASSLGGKDEKLFF. Here the CDR3 DNA reads TGCGCCAGCAGCTTGGGGGGCAAGGATGAAAAACTGTTTTTT. V is TRBV5-1 and J is TRBJ1-4; D is perhaps TRBD1 (5 bases). V was cut by 0 bases and J by 6 bases, with 9 bases left in between. The CDR3 loop spans 14 amino acids. Germline loops: CDR1 SGHRS, CDR2 YFSETQ.